The 17 T cell receptor beta chains below were found in one sample sequenced in a study of cytomegalovirus exposure and HLA in healthy donors. PCR employed 60 Vbeta and 13 Jbeta primers. Assay used: immunoSEQ multiplex PCR; TCRdb lists only in-frame clones, some missing. The table lists about 140,000 clones, 82% of them singletons. What was sequenced was PBMCs. The receptor source for this set is a man between 18 and 29 years old in good health and CMV-seropositive.

The V gene is TRBV19, the J gene TRBJ2-6; 8 nucleotides match TRBD1. The CDR3 is 20 amino acids. CDR1 and CDR2 (germline): LNHDA, SQIVND (reference sequence). Trimming cost V 4 bases and J 0 bases; bases outside gene matches: 14. The CDR3 nucleotides are TGTGCCAGTAGTACACACTCCCCAACAGGGGGTATCTCTGGGGCCAACGTCCTGACTTTC. Translated, it gives CASSTHSPTGGISGANVLTF.

J is TRBJ2-7 and V is TRBV2; 12 positions match TRBD2. The length of the CDR3 is 17 residues. Germline CDR1 SNHLY, CDR2 FYNNEI. V dropped 6 bases and J dropped 7; count of bases not matched to a gene: 16. CDR3 nucleotide sequence: TGTGCCAGCAGAGAGACTAGCGGGAGAAACCCGCTGCGAGAGCAGTACTTC. Its translation: CASRETSGRNPLREQYF.

This clone was seen only a few times. The chain joins TRBV19 to TRBJ1-5; D unresolved. The germline V gene has CDR1 LNHDA and CDR2 SQIVND (reference sequence). V was pared by 5 bases and J by 11 bases, with 16 bases between. CDR3 length: 13 amino acids. This CDR3 reads CASSQISGSSQHF. The DNA for the CDR3 is TGTGCCAGTAGTCAAATTTCGGGAAGTTCCCAGCATTTT.

The CDR3 here is CASDTGRHYDTQYF. In nucleotides, the CDR3 is TGTGCCAGCGACACTGGGCGCCATTATGATACGCAGTATTTT. The chain has TRBV2 and TRBJ2-3; D gene uncertain. Germline V gives CDR1 SNHLY, CDR2 FYNNEI. Trimming shortened V by 8 bases and J by 6 bases, and 18 bases separated the two germline ends. This CDR3 is 14 amino acids long.

A word on this clone: The sample contains more than one DNA sequence encoding this CDR3. This chain links TRBV6-5 with TRBJ1-1; TRBD1 is a possible D gene (6 bases). The germline V gene encodes CDR1 MNHEY and CDR2 SVGAGI. Trimming took off 0 bases at V and 4 bases at J, with 9 bases between the two ends. The length of the CDR3 is 14 residues. The CDR3 coding sequence is TGTGCCAGCAGTTACTCAAGAGGGGGCACTGAAGCTTTCTTT. It is translated as CASSYSRGGTEAFF.

The genes are TRBV27 and TRBJ2-3; TRBD1 matches at 7 bases. With 5 bases clipped from V and 4 bases from J, the junction kept 12 bases outside the gene matches. The CDR3 is made up of 16 amino acids. Germline CDR1 is MNHEY and CDR2 is SMNVEV (reference sequence). DNA for the CDR3: TGTGCCAGCAGTCTCCGGAACAGGGGATCGGCAGATACGCAGTATTTT. Amino acids: CASSLRNRGSADTQYF.

The V call is TRBV20-1, the J call TRBJ1-1; weak D call: TRBD1 (5 bases). The germline gives CDR1 DFQATT, CDR2 SNEGSKA (reference sequence). This CDR3 comprises 10 residues. Deletions cut 5 bases from V and 10 bases from J, with 11 bases between. CDR3 loop: CSAPQGGAFF. The CDR3, as DNA: TGCAGTGCTCCCCAGGGAGGAGCTTTCTTT.

This clone showed up just a few times. The chain couples TRBV28 to TRBJ1-5; 8 nucleotides line up with TRBD1. CDR1 and CDR2 (germline): MDHEN, SYDVKM. The V segment lost 4 bases and the J segment 2 bases; nucleotides outside the gene matches: 7. The CDR3 spans 16 residues. The CDR3 region is CASSSAGGNGNQPQHF. In nucleotides, the CDR3 is TGTGCCAGCAGTTCCGCAGGGGGCAATGGCAATCAGCCCCAGCATTTT. The full variable domain, with the rest looked up from reference TRBV28 and TRBJ1-5, is DVKVTQSSRYLVKRTGEKVFLECVQDMDHENMFWYRQDPGLGLRLIYFSYDVKMKEKGDIPEGYSVSREKKERFSLILESASTNQTSMYLCASSSAGGNGNQPQHFGDGTRLSIL.

The chain carries TRBV28 and TRBJ1-3, with D uncertain. V was pared by 5 bases and J by 0 bases, with 14 bases between. The CDR3 has 16 amino acids. Germline V lookup: CDR1 MDHEN, CDR2 SYDVKM. The CDR3 region has the DNA TGTGCCAGCAGTCTTTATCCACGGTACTCTGGAAACACCATATATTTT. It yields the protein CASSLYPRYSGNTIYF.

J is TRBJ2-7 and V is TRBV18; maybe TRBD2 (6 bases). Germline CDR1 is KGHSH and CDR2 is LQKENI. This CDR3 is 14 amino acids long. Trimming removed 3 bases from V and 6 bases from J, with 15 bases in between. The CDR3 region is CASSPGTPVLEQYF. The DNA of the CDR3 is TGTGCCAGCTCACCCGGGACTCCGGTTCTCGAGCAGTACTTC.

The chain links TRBV6-1 to TRBJ2-1, with 7 bases that match TRBD1. The ends lost 0 bases at V and 4 bases at J; junction bases unmatched: 9. The germline V gene encodes CDR1 MNHNS and CDR2 SASEGT. The length of the CDR3 is 17 residues. CDR3 sequence: CASSEATGTPGYNEQFF. In DNA, the CDR3 is TGTGCCAGCAGTGAAGCGACAGGGACCCCAGGATACAATGAGCAGTTCTTC.

The J gene is TRBJ2-7, the V gene TRBV2; TRBD2 agrees at 8 bases. Germline-derived CDR1 and CDR2 are SNHLY and FYNNEI. The V segment lost 0 bases and the J segment 0 bases; nucleotides outside the gene matches: 7. The CDR3 is 17 residues long. The CDR3: CASSEALPRGGSYEQYF. The DNA of the CDR3 is TGTGCCAGCAGTGAAGCGCTTCCTCGGGGGGGCTCCTACGAGCAGTACTTC.

The chain links TRBV28 to TRBJ2-2; D ambiguous. V lost 2 bases, J lost 1 base, and 5 bases lay in between. Germline V gives CDR1 MDHEN, CDR2 SYDVKM. There are 14 residues in the CDR3. CDR3 protein: CASSLQWNTGELFF. For the CDR3, the DNA is TGTGCCAGCAGTTTACAGTGGAACACCGGGGAGCTGTTTTTT.

This clone has just a few counts. The rearrangement joins TRBV5-1 to TRBJ2-2, with D perhaps TRBD2 (5 bases). The CDR3 consists of 16 residues. V was trimmed by 3 bases and J by 0 bases, leaving 12 bases between them. Germline V gene data show CDR1 as SGHRS and CDR2 as YFSETQ. The CDR3 DNA follows: TGCGCCAGCAGCTCCGGGATAGGCACGAACACCGGGGAGCTGTTTTTT. It yields the protein CASSSGIGTNTGELFF. Supplemented by reference TRBV5-1 and TRBJ2-2, the full variable domain reads KAGVTQTPRYLIKTRGQQVTLSCSPISGHRSVSWYQQTPGQGLQFLFEYFSETQRNKGNFPGRFSGRQFSNSRSEMNVSTLELGDSALYLCASSSGIGTNTGELFFGEGSRLTVL.

This chain's CDR3 is CASSYEGNYGYTF. CDR3 nucleotides: TGTGCCAGCAGTTACGAGGGAAACTATGGCTACACCTTC. This chain joins TRBV6-5 and TRBJ1-2; no clear D gene. The germline V gene has CDR1 MNHEY and CDR2 SVGAGI. This CDR3 spans 13 amino acids. Trimming removed 2 bases from V and 2 bases from J, with 6 bases in between.

The chain couples TRBV11-2 to TRBJ2-5, with a weak D call TRBD2 (6 bases). This CDR3 comprises 13 residues. V was cut by 5 bases and J by 3 bases, with 10 bases left in between. Germline lookup yields CDR1 SGHAT and CDR2 FQNNGV. CDR3 sequence (DNA): TGTGCCAGCAGCCACTCTAGCGAAGAGACCCAGTACTTC. This translates into CASSHSSEETQYF.

V is TRBV6-5 and J is TRBJ2-7; 7 bases are shared with TRBD1. Germline lookup yields CDR1 MNHEY and CDR2 SVGAGI. This CDR3 contains 15 residues. The ends lost 5 bases at V and 6 bases at J; junction bases unmatched: 13. In nucleotides, the CDR3 is TGTGCCAGCAGTCACGAACCCGGACAGGTTGGCGAGCAGTACTTC. Translation gives CASSHEPGQVGEQYF.